Listed below are T cell receptor beta chains from one sample, sequenced in a study of T cell responses to AZD1222 COVID-19 vaccine. Clones were sequenced by immunoSEQ multiplex PCR, and TCRdb holds only the in-frame ones, with some missing. The sample includes approximately 160,000 clones, 75% to 90% seen only once; the top ten take 2% to 3%. Material: peripheral blood, obtained on day 0 of AZD1222 vaccination. These receptors all come from an adult in good health. Each CDR3 is given with its conserved first and last residue. The D gene is left open where the match is weak. Rows may omit the clone size; those that give it use once, few, many or a size class.

clone size	V gene	D gene	J gene	CDR3 protein	CDR3 DNA
NA	TRBV5-1	TRBD1	TRBJ1-1	CASSLEGAAEAFF	TGCGCCAGCAGCTTGGAGGGGGCGGCTGAAGCTTTCTTT
NA	TRBV19	TRBD2	TRBJ2-1	CASSIWAGGIESSYNEQFF	TGTGCCAGTAGTATTTGGGCGGGAGGTATTGAGAGCTCCTACAATGAGCAGTTCTTC
NA	TRBV4-1	NA	TRBJ2-1	CASSQDAGNYNEQFF	TGCGCCAGCAGCCAAGATGCGGGTAACTACAATGAGCAGTTCTTC
NA	TRBV4-2	TRBD1	TRBJ1-4	CASSLQGAGEKLFF	TGTGCCAGCAGCCTTCAGGGGGCCGGGGAAAAACTGTTTTTT
NA	TRBV28	NA	TRBJ2-7	CASSDGGNYEQYF	TGTGCCAGCAGTGACGGAGGGAACTACGAGCAGTACTTC
NA	TRBV7-8	TRBD2	TRBJ2-2	CASSDPTSGPLSGELFF	TGTGCCAGCAGCGACCCGACTAGCGGGCCCCTTTCCGGGGAGCTGTTTTTT
NA	TRBV6-5	NA	TRBJ2-7	CASSYESYSYEQYF	TGTGCCAGCAGTTACGAGTCGTATTCCTACGAGCAGTACTTC
NA	TRBV4-1	NA	TRBJ1-1	CASSQDPGGGGTEAFF	TGCGCCAGCAGCCAAGATCCGGGAGGAGGGGGCACTGAAGCTTTCTTT
NA	TRBV21-1	NA	TRBJ1-5	CASSIFGATSRGGSSNQPQHF	TGTGCCAGCAGCATTTTTGGCGCGACTTCGAGGGGAGGGTCGAGCAATCAGCCCCAGCATTTT
few	TRBV19	TRBD1	TRBJ2-7	CASSPYGTGVYEQYF	TGTGCCAGTAGTCCCTACGGGACAGGGGTTTACGAGCAGTACTTC
NA	TRBV28	NA	TRBJ1-2	CASRATVDYGYTF	TGTGCCAGCAGAGCCACAGTCGACTATGGCTACACCTTC
NA	TRBV6-1	TRBD1	TRBJ2-7	CASSEGQFYEQYF	TGTGCCAGCAGTGAGGGACAGTTCTACGAGCAGTACTTC
NA	TRBV3-1/TRBV3-2	NA	TRBJ1-2	CASSVTSNYGYTF	TGTGCCAGCAGCGTAACCTCTAACTATGGCTACACCTTC
NA	TRBV6-1	NA	TRBJ1-6	CASSEGSSPLHF	TGTGCCAGCAGTGAGGGTTCGTCACCCCTCCACTTT
NA	TRBV3-1/TRBV3-2	NA	TRBJ2-3	CASSQEGRSSTDTQYF	TGTGCCAGCAGCCAAGAGGGGAGGAGTAGCACAGATACGCAGTATTTT
NA	TRBV5-1	NA	TRBJ1-2	CASSPGAGGYGYTF	TGCGCCAGCAGCCCCGGGGCCGGCGGCTATGGCTACACCTTC
NA	TRBV5-1	NA	TRBJ1-3	CASSLELGNTIYF	TGCGCCAGCAGCTTGGAGTTGGGGAACACCATATATTTT
NA	TRBV28	TRBD2	TRBJ2-7	CASRPRLAGGRYEQYF	TGTGCCAGCAGACCCAGACTAGCGGGAGGGCGATACGAGCAGTACTTC
NA	TRBV29-1	NA	TRBJ2-2	CSVAQGPNTGELFF	TGCAGCGTTGCCCAGGGCCCGAACACCGGGGAGCTGTTTTTT
NA	TRBV2	TRBD2	TRBJ2-1	CASRPLGLAHSSHNEQFF	TGTGCCAGCAGACCCTTAGGACTAGCACATTCATCCCACAATGAGCAGTTCTTC
NA	TRBV6-5	NA	TRBJ2-7	CASSRLYEQYF	TGTGCCAGCAGTAGACTCTACGAGCAGTACTTC
many	TRBV7-9	NA	TRBJ2-5	CASRSPGAQETQYF	TGTGCCAGCAGGTCCCCGGGGGCACAAGAGACCCAGTACTTC
once	TRBV5-1	TRBD2	TRBJ2-7	CASSTGLAGGPYEQYF	TGCGCCAGCAGCACGGGACTAGCGGGAGGGCCATACGAGCAGTACTTC
NA	TRBV5-8	TRBD1	TRBJ1-2	CASSLQGINYGYTF	TGTGCCAGCAGCTTACAGGGGATTAACTATGGCTACACCTTC
NA	TRBV7-2	NA	TRBJ2-1	CASSFRESSYNEQFF	TGTGCCAGCAGCTTTAGGGAAAGCTCCTACAATGAGCAGTTCTTC
NA	TRBV19	NA	TRBJ1-5	CASRVRNQPQHF	TGTGCCAGTAGAGTCAGGAATCAGCCCCAGCATTTT